The 3 T cell receptor beta chains in this list originate from one sample, sequenced in a study of CD8+CD57+ T cells in acquired aplastic anemia. Selection for sequencing was limited to patients who had shown CD8+CD57+ cell expansion by flow cytometry. Genomic DNA acted as the template from which TCR beta VDJ combination and CDR3 sequence profiling were carried out. TCRdb re-called the reads with MiXCR, one entry per CDR3 protein. The sample lists 150,000 to 200,000 distinct CDR3 sequences, 45% to 55% occurring once. What was sequenced was sorted CD4+, CD8+, or CD8+CD57+ T cells (not recorded which) from PBMCs. Source of these receptors: a human donor with aplastic anemia.

This clonotype was found many times. J is TRBJ2-1 and V is TRBV11-2; a possible D gene is TRBD2 (6 bases). The ends were cut back, 4 bases at V and 2 bases at J, with 12 bases in the middle. This CDR3 has 15 amino acids. Germline V CDR1 and CDR2: SGHAT, FQNNGV. The CDR3 sequence is CASSSGGAPYNEQFF. Written as DNA, the CDR3 is TGTGCCAGCAGCTCGGGCGGGGCTCCCTACAATGAGCAGTTCTTC.

At least ten counts were recorded for this clonotype. The chain links TRBV12-3 or TRBV12-4 to TRBJ2-7; D possibly corresponds to TRBD1 (6 bases). CDR3 size: 13 residues. V was pared by 5 bases and J by 4 bases, with 12 bases between. DNA for the CDR3: TGTGCCAGCAGTCCCCAGGGGTTGTACGAGCAGTACTTC. Its translation is CASSPQGLYEQYF.

V gene TRBV20-1 combines with J gene TRBJ2-3; D ambiguous. V shed 4 bases and J shed 0 bases, with 5 bases lying between them. CDR1 is DFQATT and CDR2 is SNEGSKA in the germline V gene (reference sequence). This CDR3 comprises 12 residues. CDR3 amino acids: CSATTSTDTQYF. The CDR3 region has the DNA TGCAGTGCTACCACTAGCACAGATACGCAGTATTTT.